The present T cell receptor beta chain was sequenced within a study of blood T cell repertoires in COVID-19 (dated by TCRdb to 2020 to 2022). Background for the entire study: The collaborator samples originated in the United States, Italy and Spain and spanned the acute and convalescent phases of COVID-19. The prospective study material was composed of cDNA or gDNA derived from T cells, B-cell-depleted T cells, or PBMCs. Deeply sampled blood TCRbeta repertoires from subjects exposed to, actively infected with, or recovered from COVID-19 were included in the dataset. The repertoires were released in a freely available public database intended as a resource for research on the immune response to SARS-CoV-2. The samples were drawn from two sources: the first 160 participants of the ongoing ImmuneRACE study, and 1,000 to 1,500 subjects contributed by 6 global collaborators. Nearly every sample came with metadata listing a de-identified subject ID, COVID-19 status, age in years and sex. Where HLA class I and class II types were available, the types were taken from metadata supplied by the sample provider, not from assay-based typing. General conclusions and limits of the study: The amount of clinical and demographic metadata varied by source and participant and was provided uncurated.

The CDR3 starts with the cysteine, ends with the phenylalanine, and has 14 residues. Solely the CDR3 DNA is kept, with 42 bases framed from the first base. For CDR1 and CDR2, the germline V gene lists SGHDN and FVKESK. V is pared back by 3 bases and J by 3 bases, with 11 bases lying between the germline termini. As regards this clone: What antigen it recognizes has not been identified. No much larger clone is present one base from it, and per-base qualities are unavailable.

The immunoSEQ Assay, a bias-controlled multiplex PCR, was used to amplify TCRbeta CDR3 regions from genomic DNA. As for the authors' bioinformatics: The number of nucleated cells in each sample was estimated from the amplification of reference gene primers within the assay. To quantify the absolute abundance of each unique TCRbeta CDR3 rearrangement, sequence reads were collapsed and filtered. Productive Simpson clonality was computed per sample as the square root of Simpson's diversity index over productive rearrangements. TCRdb took this table from immuneACCESS and kept in-frame rearrangements with V and J called. Such tables lack part of the clones; where checked against another copy, unresolved V genes explain under half of the gap, and the rest is unexplained. The DNA was the basis for D and trimming; V, J and clone size are from that table. The sample contains roughly 280,000 clones, roughly nine tenths of them found a single time. 2.4% of the sample is in the top ten clones.

In the prospective study, participants were about 18 to 95 years old, resided in about two dozen geographic areas of the United States, and were enrolled through a virtual design. In the prospective study, cohorts were assigned on the basis of participant-reported clinical history obtained from a screening survey and a study questionnaire. For ImmuneRACE Cohort 3, a participant was defined as recovered based on two consecutive negative NP/OP PCR tests, clearance by a healthcare professional, or resolution of symptoms. In the prospective study, whole blood, serum and a nasopharyngeal or oropharyngeal swab were collected from each participant by mobile phlebotomists. Prospective study participants could optionally give additional blood draws and questionnaires over an approximately 2-month period. Before DNA extraction, prospective study blood samples were shipped either frozen or at room temperature.

The sequenced sample was PBMCs or T cells enriched from blood (not recorded which). This sequence uses TRBV14 and TRBJ1-1, with the D gene not clear enough to name. The source of this sequence is a young woman who had recovered from COVID-19. The nucleotide sequence reads TGTGCCAGCAGCCAGGGAGGGTGGGACACTGAAGCTTTCTTT. It translates to CASSQGGWDTEAFF.